The 28 T cell receptor beta chains listed next were all sequenced from one sample in a study of regulatory T cells in long-lasting Graves disease. Time point given: newly diagnosed GD, antithyroid drugs for less than 3 months. The TCR library was made from RNA that had been extracted from PBMCs in TRIzol. Construction of TCR beta libraries relied on iRepertoire HTBI primers and on Arm-PCR targeting CDR3 regions. TCRdb recomputed calls from the multiplex PCR reads with MiXCR, one row per CDR3 protein. The repertoire holds more than 450,000 distinct CDR3 sequences, with 15% to 20% as singletons. These same data were also listed under a study on T cells in Graves' hyperthyroidism and ophthalmopathy.

The material was peripheral blood mononuclear cells (PBMCs), obtained at new diagnosis, from a patient treated with antithyroid drugs. Receptor source: a man aged 40-49 years with Graves disease.

Points on this clonotype: It may be a read error: a sequence one base away is much more abundant. The J gene is TRBJ2-1, the V gene TRBV20-1; 8 bases line up with TRBD2. Per germline, CDR1 DFQATT and CDR2 SNEGSKA (reference sequence). J was trimmed by 0 bases and V by 8 bases; bases with no gene match: 6. The CDR3 extends over 14 amino acids. The CDR3 sequence: CSTRLASSYNEQFF. The CDR3 region has the DNA TGCAGTACTCGACTAGCGAGCTCCTACAATGAGCAGTTCTTC.

There are many counts of this clonotype. The J gene is TRBJ2-3, the V gene TRBV18; 12 bases align to TRBD2. CDR1 KGHSH and CDR2 LQKENI come from the germline V gene. V shed 6 bases, J shed 8 bases, and the junction held 12 bases outside the gene matches. CDR3 length: 16 residues. CDR3 residues: CASSQESTSGSRTQYF. As DNA, the CDR3 is TGTGCCAGCTCCCAGGAATCGACTAGCGGGAGTCGTACGCAGTATTTT.

The CDR3 nucleotides are TGTGCCACCAGTGACCCAGGCGGGAGGGCGCAGTACTTC. This encodes CATSDPGGRAQYF. J is TRBJ2-7 and V is TRBV24-1, with TRBD2 matching over 9 bases. CDR3 length: 13 residues. Per germline, CDR1 KGHDR and CDR2 SFDVKD. V trimming: 4 bases; J trimming: 9 bases; junction bases outside the gene matches: 6.

Only a few counts were recorded for this clonotype. The chain uses TRBV6-1 and TRBJ2-2; D is unresolved. Trimming removed 6 bases at V and 2 bases at J, with 10 bases between. The CDR3 runs 14 residues. Germline V gives CDR1 MNHNS, CDR2 SASEGT. The CDR3 DNA reads TGTGCCAGCAGGTTTTCTGGTAACACCGGGGAGCTGTTTTTT. Translating gives CASRFSGNTGELFF.

This clonotype was counted only a few times. The rearrangement links TRBV20-1 to TRBJ2-4, with D unclear. This CDR3 contains 11 residues. Germline V gene lookup returns CDR1 DFQATT and CDR2 SNEGSKA (reference sequence). V lost 1 base and J lost 8, with 6 bases in between. This CDR3 reads CSARVPDIQYF. The CDR3 DNA is TGCAGTGCTAGAGTGCCAGACATTCAGTACTTC.

This clonotype was detected only a few times. This chain links TRBV19 with TRBJ2-1, with D perhaps matching TRBD2 (5 bases). Germline CDR1 reads LNHDA; CDR2 reads SQIVND (reference sequence). Trimming took 0 bases from V and 6 from J, leaving 9 bases between them. The CDR3 has 14 amino acids. CDR3 region: CASSIEAGPNEQFF. The CDR3 nucleotides are TGTGCCAGTAGTATAGAGGCGGGCCCCAATGAGCAGTTCTTC.

This clonotype was recorded a few times. This chain links TRBV7-9 with TRBJ1-2, with D unclear. The CDR3 is 14 amino acids. The V and J ends lost 5 bases and 0 bases respectively, with 10 bases between them. The germline gives CDR1 SEHNR, CDR2 FQNEAQ (reference sequence). CDR3: CASSPAVANYGYTF. Here the CDR3 DNA reads TGTGCCAGCAGCCCAGCGGTAGCTAACTATGGCTACACCTTC.

In this sample, this clonotype turned up many times. The chain is built from TRBV28 and TRBJ2-7, with TRBD2 matching 9 bases. J gave up 4 bases and V 2 bases, and 6 bases lay outside the gene matches. This CDR3 is 15 amino acids long. Germline CDR1 and CDR2: MDHEN and SYDVKM. CDR3 bases: TGTGCCAGCAGTTTAGGGCTAGCGGGGAGATACGAGCAGTACTTC. As protein: CASSLGLAGRYEQYF.

This clonotype was counted at least ten times. V usage is TRBV12-3 or TRBV12-4 and J usage is TRBJ2-3; 14 nucleotides align to TRBD2. CDR3 length: 18 residues. The junction had 8 bases not matched to a gene; V was cut back by 4 bases and J by 2 bases. Here the CDR3 reads CASSSGEGLAGDTDTQYF. CDR3 DNA sequence: TGTGCCAGCAGTTCAGGGGAGGGACTAGCGGGAGACACAGATACGCAGTATTTT.

In this sample, this clonotype turned up many times. The rearrangement uses TRBV2 and TRBJ2-1, with D hard to call. The CDR3 has 11 amino acids. V was clipped by 4 bases and J by 7 bases, with 5 bases between them. Germline V gives CDR1 SNHLY, CDR2 FYNNEI. The DNA of the CDR3 is TGTGCCAGCAGTGCATGGAATGAGCAGTTCTTC. Amino acid sequence: CASSAWNEQFF.

This clonotype was detected ten times or more. This sequence joins TRBV11-2 and TRBJ2-5; 13 bases line up with TRBD2. Germline V gives CDR1 SGHAT, CDR2 FQNNGV. Losses at the gene ends were 5 bases for V and 1 base for J; bases not matched to a gene: 4. The CDR3 sequence is 16 residues long. Written as DNA, the CDR3 is TGTGCCAGCAGCAAGACTAGCGGGAGGTCCCAAGAGACCCAGTACTTC. This codes for CASSKTSGRSQETQYF.

This rearrangement joins TRBV28 to TRBJ2-7, with 10 bases fitting TRBD2. From germline, CDR1 is MDHEN and CDR2 SYDVKM. The CDR3 loop spans 14 amino acids. V lost 3 bases, J lost 5 bases, and 4 bases stayed unmatched. CDR3 in amino acids: CASSFLAGENEQYF. DNA of the CDR3: TGTGCCAGCAGTTTTCTAGCGGGAGAAAACGAGCAGTACTTC.

This clonotype was observed a handful of times. This chain uses TRBV4-1 with TRBJ2-1, with D possibly being TRBD1 (5 bases). V gave up 6 bases and J gave up 5 bases, with 11 bases separating them. This CDR3 has 13 residues. Germline V gene lookup returns CDR1 MGHRA and CDR2 YSYEKL. The CDR3 nucleotides read TGCGCCAGCAGAGACAGAGCGCACAATGAGCAGTTCTTC. Amino acids: CASRDRAHNEQFF.

This clonotype appeared many times. The chain is built from TRBV30 and TRBJ2-2, with D perhaps TRBD1 (5 bases). The CDR3 runs 13 residues. CDR1 GTSNPN and CDR2 SVGIG come from the germline V gene (reference sequence). V was clipped by 4 bases and J by 7 bases, with 13 bases between them. The CDR3 here is CAWKAGFGGELFF. The CDR3 DNA reads TGTGCCTGGAAGGCAGGGTTCGGCGGGGAGCTGTTTTTT.

The rearrangement links TRBV20-1 to TRBJ1-1; 7 positions match TRBD1. The CDR3 loop spans 14 amino acids. The V segment lost 0 bases and the J segment 8 bases; nucleotides outside the gene matches: 9. The germline V gene encodes CDR1 DFQATT and CDR2 SNEGSKA (reference sequence). The CDR3 is CSARDRTGRGEAFF. In nucleotides, the CDR3 is TGCAGTGCTAGAGATCGGACAGGCCGCGGGGAAGCTTTCTTT.

There are many counts of this clonotype. The V and J genes are TRBV20-1 and TRBJ1-1; 8 bases map to TRBD1. J gave up 4 bases and V 3 bases, and 10 bases lay outside the gene matches. The germline V gene has CDR1 DFQATT and CDR2 SNEGSKA (reference sequence). This CDR3 region has 15 residues. The CDR3 nucleotides read TGCAGTGCTAGGAACGGACAGGGCAAGGGCACTGAAGCTTTCTTT. The encoded protein is CSARNGQGKGTEAFF.

This clonotype was counted ten times or more. This rearrangement joins TRBV5-1 to TRBJ2-2; D perhaps matches TRBD2 (6 bases). CDR1 SGHRS and CDR2 YFSETQ come from the germline V gene. This CDR3 has 17 amino acids. V was cut by 0 bases and J by 1 base, with 13 bases left in between. DNA for the CDR3: TGCGCCAGCAGCTTGGTAAGGGCGGGGCTGAACACCGGGGAGCTGTTTTTT. Translation gives CASSLVRAGLNTGELFF.

This clonotype appeared a few times. The chain uses TRBV7-9 and TRBJ1-3, with D hard to call. The CDR3 extends over 13 amino acids. CDR1 and CDR2 from the germline V gene are SEHNR and FQNEAQ (reference sequence). Trimming shortened V by 5 bases and J by 8 bases, and 13 bases separated the two germline ends. The CDR3 sequence is CASSRLTTDTIYF. CDR3 sequence (DNA): TGTGCCAGCAGCCGCCTCACGACGGACACCATATATTTT.

This clonotype was found many times. The CDR3 loop is CATSRGDLGFEQYF. The CDR3 nucleotides are TGTGCCACCAGCAGAGGGGACCTCGGATTCGAGCAGTACTTC. This chain links TRBV15 with TRBJ2-7, with D perhaps matching TRBD1 or TRBD2 (5 bases each). The CDR3 contains 14 residues. The germline CDR1 and CDR2 sequences are LNHNV and YYDKDF (reference sequence). V was shortened by 1 base and J by 6 bases, with 13 bases between the two germline ends.

This clonotype was counted many times. The chain links TRBV7-8 to TRBJ1-2; 7 bases fit TRBD1. Germline loops: CDR1 SGHVS, CDR2 FQNEAQ. The CDR3 has 15 residues. Trimming removed 5 bases from V and 2 bases from J; junction bases left unmatched: 8. The CDR3 coding sequence is TGTGCCAGCAGCCTAGGGACAGCCCTGAACTATGGCTACACCTTC. Protein: CASSLGTALNYGYTF.

The table lists this clonotype with many counts. CDR3 amino acids: CASSTHYTGELFF. In DNA form, the CDR3 reads TGTGCCAGCAGTACCCACTACACCGGGGAGCTGTTTTTT. The chain carries TRBV12-3 or TRBV12-4 and TRBJ2-2; D call uncertain. CDR3 length: 13 residues. Deletions cut 5 bases from V and 3 bases from J, with 7 bases between.

There are many counts of this clonotype. The chain employs TRBV7-2 and TRBJ2-5, with 10 bases aligning to TRBD2. The J segment lost 4 bases and the V segment lost 5 bases, leaving 7 bases of the junction unmatched. The V gene's germline CDR1 is SGHTA and CDR2 FQGNSA. The CDR3 is 15 amino acids. The DNA of the CDR3 is TGTGCCAGCAGCCGAAAGCGGGAGGGCCGAGAGACCCAGTACTTC. Its protein is CASSRKREGRETQYF.

The chain is built from TRBV15 and TRBJ2-1; TRBD1 matches 8 bases. V dropped 2 bases and J dropped 7; count of bases not matched to a gene: 10. Germline CDR1 is LNHNV and CDR2 is YYDKDF (reference sequence). This CDR3 is built from 16 residues. The CDR3 DNA is TGTGCCACCAGCAGATACTCGCGACAGGGGAGGAATGAGCAGTTCTTC. It codes for CATSRYSRQGRNEQFF.

This clonotype was seen ten or more times. The J gene is TRBJ2-3, the V gene TRBV28; TRBD2 is a possible D gene (5 bases). Germline V lookup: CDR1 MDHEN, CDR2 SYDVKM. CDR3 length equals 14 residues. Trimming shortened V by 6 bases and J by 6 bases, and 16 bases separated the two germline ends. The CDR3 region is CASSLLGSGDTQYF. The CDR3 DNA is TGTGCCAGCAGCTTACTGGGGAGTGGGGATACGCAGTATTTT. The full variable domain, its missing parts supplied by reference TRBV28 and TRBJ2-3, is DVKVTQSSRYLVKRTGEKVFLECVQDMDHENMFWYRQDPGLGLRLIYFSYDVKMKEKGDIPEGYSVSREKKERFSLILESASTNQTSMYLCASSLLGSGDTQYFGPGTRLTVL.

In its sample, this clonotype was seen a few times. In DNA form, the CDR3 reads TGTGCCAGCAGTCTTACCTCTATAGAATCTACTGAAGCTTTCTTT. Translated, it gives CASSLTSIESTEAFF. V and J are TRBV27 and TRBJ1-1; D is uncertain. Trimming removed 5 bases from V and 5 bases from J, with 18 bases in between. CDR1 and CDR2 from the germline V gene are MNHEY and SMNVEV (reference sequence). This CDR3 contains 15 residues.

This clonotype appeared many times. V usage is TRBV5-6 and J usage is TRBJ2-7, with TRBD1 matching over 10 bases. The trim removed 4 bases at V and 4 bases at J, leaving 5 bases unmatched. The germline V gene encodes CDR1 SGHDT and CDR2 YYEEEE. The CDR3 consists of 14 residues. CDR3 residues: CASSLGQGVYEQYF. CDR3 bases: TGTGCCAGCAGCCTAGGACAGGGGGTTTACGAGCAGTACTTC.

The chain joins TRBV6-1 to TRBJ1-2, with 7 bases aligning to TRBD1. The CDR3 runs to 13 residues. Looked up from germline, CDR1 is MNHNS and CDR2 is SASEGT. Trimming at V came to 5 bases and at J to 8 bases, leaving 8 bases not matched to a gene. This CDR3 reads CASSPTGDGGYTF. The CDR3 nucleotides read TGTGCCAGCAGTCCTACAGGGGACGGGGGCTACACCTTC.

The V gene is TRBV29-1, the J gene TRBJ2-7; 13 positions match TRBD2. J was trimmed by 4 bases and V by 0 bases; bases with no gene match: 6. The CDR3 length is 16 residues. Germline-derived CDR1 and CDR2 are SQVTM and ANQGSEA. CDR3 amino acids: CSVEDRWTSGRYEQYF. DNA of the CDR3: TGCAGCGTTGAAGATCGCTGGACTAGCGGGAGATACGAGCAGTACTTC.